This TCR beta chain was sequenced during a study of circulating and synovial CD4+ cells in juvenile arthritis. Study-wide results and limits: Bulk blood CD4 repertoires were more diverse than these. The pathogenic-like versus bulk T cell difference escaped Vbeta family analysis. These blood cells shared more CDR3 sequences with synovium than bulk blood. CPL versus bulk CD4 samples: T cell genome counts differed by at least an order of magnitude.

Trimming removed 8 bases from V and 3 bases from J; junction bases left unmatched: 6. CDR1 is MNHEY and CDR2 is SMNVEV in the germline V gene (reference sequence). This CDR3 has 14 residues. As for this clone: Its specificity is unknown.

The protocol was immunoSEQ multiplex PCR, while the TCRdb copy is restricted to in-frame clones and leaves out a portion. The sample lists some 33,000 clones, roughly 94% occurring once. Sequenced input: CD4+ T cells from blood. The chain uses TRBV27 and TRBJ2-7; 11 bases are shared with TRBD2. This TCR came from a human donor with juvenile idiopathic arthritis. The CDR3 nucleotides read TGTGCCAGCCGACCTAGCGGGGGGAACTACGAGCAGTACTTC. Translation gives CASRPSGGNYEQYF.